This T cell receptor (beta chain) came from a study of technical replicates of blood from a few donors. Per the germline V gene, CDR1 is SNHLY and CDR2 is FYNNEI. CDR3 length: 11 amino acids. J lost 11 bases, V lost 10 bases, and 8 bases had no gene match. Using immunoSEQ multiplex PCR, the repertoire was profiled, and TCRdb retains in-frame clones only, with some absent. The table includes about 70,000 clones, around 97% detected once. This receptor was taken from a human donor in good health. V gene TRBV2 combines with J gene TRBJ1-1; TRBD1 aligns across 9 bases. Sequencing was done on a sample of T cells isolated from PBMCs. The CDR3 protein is CAILLDRGAFF. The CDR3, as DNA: TGTGCCATCTTACTCGACAGGGGGGCTTTCTTT.